This TCR beta chain appears in the sequencing data of a study of T cells in Graves' hyperthyroidism and ophthalmopathy. Findings and limits, study-wide: Among thyroid clonotypes expanded above 0.001, most also appeared in blood. From stable hyperthyroidism, ophthalmopathy was set apart by a 13 V-J model.

This clonotype was observed many times. Its matching antigen is unknown. Amplification of TCR beta CDR3 regions used RNA as the template. The HTBI primer set drove a first-round RT-PCR of the TCR CDR3. Using its own MiXCR run on the multiplex PCR reads, TCRdb lists one record per CDR3 protein. The sample yields roughly 400,000 distinct CDR3 sequences, roughly 25% seen once. Patients counted as stable if ophthalmopathy did not develop within 18 months. The patients, who ranged from 18 to 65 in age, presented with newly diagnosed hyperthyroidism lasting under 2 months. The source material was blood. The clonotype comes from a man between 50 and 59 years old with Graves' hyperthyroidism.

Written as DNA, the CDR3 is TGTGCCAGCCAGCAGCGGGGTCGCACAGATACGCAGTATTTT. Translated: CASQQRGRTDTQYF. The chain employs TRBV2 and TRBJ2-3; 7 bases map to TRBD2. J was trimmed by 1 base and V by 8 bases; bases with no gene match: 6. The germline CDR1 and CDR2 sequences are SNHLY and FYNNEI. The CDR3 has 14 amino acids.